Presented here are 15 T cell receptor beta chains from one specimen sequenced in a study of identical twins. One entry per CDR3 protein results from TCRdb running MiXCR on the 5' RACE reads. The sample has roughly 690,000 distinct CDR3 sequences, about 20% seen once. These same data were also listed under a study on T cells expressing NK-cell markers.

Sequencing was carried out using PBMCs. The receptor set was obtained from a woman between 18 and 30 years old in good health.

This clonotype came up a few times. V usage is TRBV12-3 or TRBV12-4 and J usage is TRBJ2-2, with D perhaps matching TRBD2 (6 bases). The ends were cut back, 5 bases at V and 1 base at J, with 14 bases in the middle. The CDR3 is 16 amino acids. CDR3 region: CASSPRGNGNTGELFF. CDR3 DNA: TGTGCCAGCAGTCCCCGCGGGAACGGGAACACCGGGGAGCTGTTTTTT.

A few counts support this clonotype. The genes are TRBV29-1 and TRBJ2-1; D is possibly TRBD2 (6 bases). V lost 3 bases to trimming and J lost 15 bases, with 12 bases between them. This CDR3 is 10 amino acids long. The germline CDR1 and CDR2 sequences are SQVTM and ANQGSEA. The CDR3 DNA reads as TGCAGCGTTGACGGGGGAGGCGGGTTCTTC. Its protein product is CSVDGGGGFF.

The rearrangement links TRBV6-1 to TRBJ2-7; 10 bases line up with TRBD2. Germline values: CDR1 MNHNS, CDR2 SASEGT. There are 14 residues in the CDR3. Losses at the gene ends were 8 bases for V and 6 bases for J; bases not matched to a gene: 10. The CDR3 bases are TGTGCCAGCGCCCCAACTAGCGGGGTTTCCGAGCAGTACTTC. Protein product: CASAPTSGVSEQYF.

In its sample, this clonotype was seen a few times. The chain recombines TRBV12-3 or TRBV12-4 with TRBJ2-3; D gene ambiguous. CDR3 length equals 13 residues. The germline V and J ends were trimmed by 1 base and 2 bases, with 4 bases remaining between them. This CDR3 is CASSLEITDTQYF. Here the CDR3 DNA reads TGTGCCAGCAGTTTAGAGATCACAGATACGCAGTATTTT.

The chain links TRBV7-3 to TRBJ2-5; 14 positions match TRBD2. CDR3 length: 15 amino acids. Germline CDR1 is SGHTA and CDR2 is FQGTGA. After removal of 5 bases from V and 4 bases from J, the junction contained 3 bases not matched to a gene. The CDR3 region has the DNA TGTGCCAGCAGCCACGGGACTAGCGGGGGAGAGACCCAGTACTTC. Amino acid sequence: CASSHGTSGGETQYF.

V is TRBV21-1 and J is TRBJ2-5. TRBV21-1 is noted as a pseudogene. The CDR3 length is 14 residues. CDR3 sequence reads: CASSKAPGRETQYF. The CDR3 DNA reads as TGTGCCAGCAGCAAAGCCCCAGGCCGGGAGACCCAGTACTTC.

The CDR3 protein is CASSQASGIHNEQFF. The CDR3 DNA is TGTGCCAGCAGCCAAGCAAGCGGGATCCACAATGAGCAGTTCTTC. The V and J genes are TRBV7-2 and TRBJ2-1; 7 bases map to TRBD2. The CDR3 has 15 residues. With V trimmed by 5 bases and J by 5 bases, 9 bases remained unmatched. Germline CDR1 SGHTA, CDR2 FQGNSA. Full variable domain (outside the CDR3, taken from reference TRBV7-2 and TRBJ2-1): GAGVSQSPSNKVTEKGKDVELRCDPISGHTALYWYRQSLGQGLEFLIYFQGNSAPDKSGLPSDRFSAERTGGSVSTLTIQRTQQEDSAVYLCASSQASGIHNEQFFGPGTRLTVL.

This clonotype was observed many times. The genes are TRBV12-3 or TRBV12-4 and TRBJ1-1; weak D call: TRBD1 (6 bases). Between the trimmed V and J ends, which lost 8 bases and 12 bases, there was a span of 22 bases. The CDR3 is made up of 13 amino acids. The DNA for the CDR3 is TGTGCCAGCGGGCCCCTGAGACAGGATCGCTCTTTCTTT. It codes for CASGPLRQDRSFF.

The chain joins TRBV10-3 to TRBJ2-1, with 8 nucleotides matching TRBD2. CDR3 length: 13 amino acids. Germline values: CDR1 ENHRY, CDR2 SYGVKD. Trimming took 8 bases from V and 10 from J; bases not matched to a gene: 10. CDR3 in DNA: TGTGCCATCGCCGGGAGGGCCGATGGCGAGCAGTTCTTC. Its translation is CAIAGRADGEQFF.

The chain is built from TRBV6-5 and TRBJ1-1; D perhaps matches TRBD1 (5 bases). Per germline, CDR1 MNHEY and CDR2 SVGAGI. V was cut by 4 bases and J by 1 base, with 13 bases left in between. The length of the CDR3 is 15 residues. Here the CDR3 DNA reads TGTGCCAGCAGTTCCCTAACAGGAAGGAACACTGAAGCTTTCTTT. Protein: CASSSLTGRNTEAFF.

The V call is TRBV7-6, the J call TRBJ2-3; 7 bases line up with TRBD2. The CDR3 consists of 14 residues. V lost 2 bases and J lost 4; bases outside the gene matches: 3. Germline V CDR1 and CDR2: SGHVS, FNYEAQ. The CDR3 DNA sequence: TGTGCCAGCAGCTTAAGCGGGACGGCAGATACGCAGTATTTT. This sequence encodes CASSLSGTADTQYF.

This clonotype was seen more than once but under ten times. The CDR3 reads CASSYNVAGTYIQYF. CDR3 nucleotides: TGTGCCAGCAGTTACAATGTAGCGGGGACCTACATTCAGTACTTC. The chain combines TRBV6-5 with TRBJ2-4; TRBD2 aligns across 8 bases. Germline V CDR1 and CDR2: MNHEY, SVGAGI. The ends lost 2 bases at V and 8 bases at J; junction bases unmatched: 8. The CDR3 length is 15 residues.

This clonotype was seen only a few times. CDR3 DNA sequence: TGTGCCAGCAGGGAAGGTGGGAAGACCCAGTACTTC. This codes for CASREGGKTQYF. The chain uses TRBV12-3 or TRBV12-4 and TRBJ2-5; D remains ambiguous. Trimming stripped 6 bases from V and 6 bases from J, with 11 bases between. CDR3 length: 12 amino acids.

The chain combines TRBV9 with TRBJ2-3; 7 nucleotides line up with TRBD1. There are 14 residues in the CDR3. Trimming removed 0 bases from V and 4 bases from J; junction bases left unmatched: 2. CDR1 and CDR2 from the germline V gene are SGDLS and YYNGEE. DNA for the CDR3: TGTGCCAGCAGCGTAGAAGGGGGCGCAGATACGCAGTATTTT. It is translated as CASSVEGGADTQYF.

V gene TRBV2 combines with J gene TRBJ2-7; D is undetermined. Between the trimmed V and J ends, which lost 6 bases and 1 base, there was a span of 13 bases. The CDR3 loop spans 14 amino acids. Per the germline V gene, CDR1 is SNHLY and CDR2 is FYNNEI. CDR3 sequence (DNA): TGTGCCAGCAGGTCCACGGTAGAGTCCTACGAGCAGTACTTC. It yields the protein CASRSTVESYEQYF.